This TCR beta chain was documented in a study of T-cell reconstitution after alpha-beta-depleted transplantation in children. This CDR3 comprises 13 residues. Germline V gene data show CDR1 as ENHRY and CDR2 as SYGVKD. Trimming left V 5 bases short and J 7 bases short, with 15 bases between. On this clonotype: The antigen is not known. A read error may be the cause here, since a much bigger clone is one base away.

The study, taken as a whole, reports: Newly produced T cells mostly accounted for T-cell counts and diversity one year post-transplant.

Unique molecular identifiers were used in preparing the TCRbeta library. Using its own MiXCR run on the PCR reads, TCRdb lists one record per CDR3 protein. The data hold around 670,000 distinct CDR3 sequences, with around 13% observed a single time. The sample here was PBMCs, taken before TCRalphabeta/CD19-depleted stem cell transplant. The clonotype comes from a girl aged 2 to 10 with congenital amegakaryocytic thrombocytopenia, due to receive a stem cell transplant. This sequence joins TRBV10-3 and TRBJ2-7; unclear D gene. The CDR3 DNA follows: TGTGCCATCAGTATAATGGCGGATGAGGAGCAGTACTTC. It is translated as CAISIMADEEQYF.